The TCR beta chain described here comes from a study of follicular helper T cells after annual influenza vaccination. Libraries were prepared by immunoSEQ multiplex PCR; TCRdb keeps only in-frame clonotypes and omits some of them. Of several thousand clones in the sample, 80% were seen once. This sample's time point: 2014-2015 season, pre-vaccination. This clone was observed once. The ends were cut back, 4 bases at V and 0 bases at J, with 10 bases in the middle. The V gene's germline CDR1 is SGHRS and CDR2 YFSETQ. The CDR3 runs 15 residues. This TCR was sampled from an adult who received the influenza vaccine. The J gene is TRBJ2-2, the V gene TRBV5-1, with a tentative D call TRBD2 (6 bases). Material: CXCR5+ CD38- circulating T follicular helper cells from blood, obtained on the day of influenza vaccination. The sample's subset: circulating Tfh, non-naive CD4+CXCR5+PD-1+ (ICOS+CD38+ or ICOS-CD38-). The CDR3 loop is CASSPGGSNTGELFF. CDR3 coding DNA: TGCGCCAGCAGCCCCGGGGGTTCGAACACCGGGGAGCTGTTTTTT.